The entry below gives a single TCR beta chain sequence along with its context. The antigen is not known. This sample was taken from a study of T cell repertoires in cytomegalovirus infection. Study in general: Public signatures in TCR beta pointed to CMV infection and matching HLA type.

The germline V gene has CDR1 MDHEN and CDR2 SYDVKM. The germline V and J ends were trimmed by 3 bases and 0 bases, with 15 bases remaining between them. The CDR3 runs 16 residues. Study findings and constraints: HLA-C-restricted CMV clonotypes gave the most frequent clonotype in two of eight donors.

MiXCR, applied by TCRdb to the reads, yields one record per CDR3 protein. The repertoire holds 250,000 to 300,000 distinct CDR3 sequences, with about 25% as singletons. The TCR sequence derives from a human donor in good health (CMV status not recorded). Some clones in this sample may be carry-over from other donors' samples. This chain joins TRBV28 and TRBJ2-7; D tentatively reads TRBD1 or TRBD2 (5 bases each). The sequencing input was PBMCs. The DNA of the CDR3 is TGTGCCAGCAGTTTGGGCCCGGGACGGAGCTCCTACGAGCAGTACTTC. Its protein product is CASSLGPGRSSYEQYF.